This entry lists 30 T cell receptor beta chains sequenced from one sample in a study of CD8+CD57+ T cells in acquired aplastic anemia (dated by TCRdb to the late 2010s). TCRdb lists the instrument as Illumina HiSeq 2000. Genomic DNA served as template for TCR beta VDJ combination and CDR3 sequence profiling. TCRdb reran the public reads through fastp at Q25 and MiXCR, keeping productive beta chains. Every CDR3 protein is listed once, alongside the most common genes and DNA of its rows. Within this sample are fewer than 200,000 distinct CDR3 sequences, with 63% of them counted one time only. The ten largest clones add up to roughly 44% of the sample. Material: sorted CD4+, CD8+, or CD8+CD57+ T cells (not recorded which) from PBMCs. The source is a human donor in good health.

Of note for this clonotype: One junction end disagrees with the germline gene, perhaps due to a read error. The chain employs TRBV7-9 and TRBJ2-3; D is possibly TRBD1 or TRBD2 (6 bases each). This CDR3 comprises 12 residues. Germline V gives CDR1 SEHNR, CDR2 FQNEAQ (reference sequence). The CDR3 reads CASDTGADAQYF. CDR3 DNA: TGTGCCAGCGACACGGGGGCAGATGCGCAGTACTTT.

This clonotype was picked up a small number of times. In nucleotides, the CDR3 is TGTGCCAGCACGCCCCATGACTACAGGGGTCGGAACACTGAAGCTTTCTTT. Translating gives CASTPHDYRGRNTEAFF. The rearrangement joins TRBV25-1 to TRBJ1-1; 7 positions agree with TRBD1. V trimming: 7 bases; J trimming: 1 base; junction bases outside the gene matches: 15. Germline V gene data show CDR1 as MGHDK and CDR2 as SYGVNS. This CDR3 contains 17 residues.

The chain has TRBV7-3 and TRBJ1-1, with 9 bases aligning to TRBD1. CDR1 and CDR2 from the germline V gene are SGHTA and FQGTGA. The J segment lost 0 bases and the V segment lost 2 bases, leaving 16 bases of the junction unmatched. This CDR3 spans 20 amino acids. The chain's CDR3 is CASSLGQGMLRQIMNTEAFF. The CDR3, as DNA: TGTGCCAGCAGCTTAGGACAGGGGATGCTTCGGCAGATTATGAACACTGAAGCTTTCTTT.

This clonotype has ten or more counts. The rearrangement joins TRBV13 to TRBJ2-1; D gene uncertain. The ends were cut back, 1 base at V and 4 bases at J, with 2 bases in the middle. CDR1 is PRHDT and CDR2 is FYEKMQ in the germline V gene (reference sequence). The CDR3 sequence is 12 residues long. CDR3 in amino acids: CASSLAYNEQFF. The DNA for the CDR3 is TGTGCCAGCAGCTTAGCGTACAATGAGCAGTTCTTC.

Remarks on this clonotype: One end of the junction varies from germline; a read error may be responsible. The chain carries TRBV9 and TRBJ2-2, with D possibly matching TRBD2 (5 bases). The CDR3 loop spans 13 amino acids. The germline gives CDR1 SGDLS, CDR2 YYNGEE. CDR3 residues: CASSVGVTGELLF. The CDR3 nucleotides read TGTGCCAGCAGCGTAGGGGTAACCGGGGAGCTGCTTTTT.

In its sample, this clonotype was seen a few times. The rearrangement links TRBV7-8 to TRBJ1-6; a weak D match, TRBD1 (5 bases). From germline, CDR1 is SGHVS and CDR2 FQNEAQ. Between the trimmed V and J ends, which lost 6 bases and 10 bases, there was a span of 13 bases. This CDR3 region has 13 residues. DNA for the CDR3: TGTGCCAGCAGACGGGGGGGGAGGTCACCCCTCCACTTT. Translated, it gives CASRRGGRSPLHF.

The chain is built from TRBV19 and TRBJ1-1; D unclear. Trimming pared 3 bases from V and 3 bases from J, leaving 11 bases between. The CDR3 contains 14 residues. Germline-derived CDR1 and CDR2 are LNHDA and SQIVND (reference sequence). The CDR3 region is CASSMVVGYTEAFF. CDR3 coding DNA: TGTGCCAGTAGTATGGTGGTGGGGTACACTGAAGCTTTCTTT.

In its sample, this clonotype was seen a few times. The V call is TRBV7-8, the J call TRBJ2-7; no definite D call. CDR3 length equals 18 residues. Germline V lookup: CDR1 SGHVS, CDR2 FQNEAQ. Deletions cut 1 base from V and 2 bases from J, with 21 bases between. CDR3 DNA: TGTGCCAGCAGCTTAGTAGTCGAGACCGGCATTGGTACCTACGAGCAGTACTTC. Amino acid sequence: CASSLVVETGIGTYEQYF. Full variable domain (missing parts from reference TRBV7-8 and TRBJ2-7): GAGVSQSPRYKVAKRGQDVALRCDPISGHVSLFWYQQALGQGPEFLTYFQNEAQLDKSGLPSDRFFAERPEGSVSTLKIQRTQQEDSAVYLCASSLVVETGIGTYEQYFGPGTRLTVT.

This chain joins TRBV7-8 and TRBJ2-2; 7 nucleotides line up with TRBD1. The CDR3 consists of 15 residues. Per germline, CDR1 SGHVS and CDR2 FQNEAQ. V was pared by 1 base and J by 3 bases, with 2 bases of the junction left unmatched. The CDR3 DNA reads TGTGCCAGCAGCTTAGTAACAGGGGACACCGGGGAGCTGTTTTTT. It encodes CASSLVTGDTGELFF. The variable domain in full, completed from reference TRBV7-8 and TRBJ2-2, reads GAGVSQSPRYKVAKRGQDVALRCDPISGHVSLFWYQQALGQGPEFLTYFQNEAQLDKSGLPSDRFFAERPEGSVSTLKIQRTQQEDSAVYLCASSLVTGDTGELFFGEGSRLTVL.

CDR3 DNA: TGCAGTGCTAGACCAAGGGGCGGAGGTACGCAGTATTTT. Its protein is CSARPRGGGTQYF. The chain joins TRBV20-1 to TRBJ2-3; D tentatively reads TRBD1 or TRBD2 (5 bases each). The CDR3 is 13 amino acids. V was pared by 2 bases and J by 8 bases, with 14 bases between. The V gene's germline CDR1 is DFQATT and CDR2 SNEGSKA (reference sequence).

CDR3: CASSPPSGQNYNEQFF. CDR3 nucleotides: TGTGCCAGCAGCCCCCCTTCGGGACAGAATTACAATGAGCAGTTCTTC. This chain links TRBV7-8 with TRBJ2-1, with 7 bases matching TRBD1. V lost 5 bases and J lost 4; bases outside the gene matches: 11. From germline, CDR1 is SGHVS and CDR2 FQNEAQ. CDR3 length: 16 amino acids.

The chain links TRBV3-1 to TRBJ1-2; TRBD1 agrees at 7 bases. The V and J ends lost 4 bases and 0 bases, in that order; junction bases with no gene match: 2. The CDR3 runs 14 residues. Germline V lookup: CDR1 LGHDT, CDR2 YNNKEL (reference sequence). CDR3 in DNA: TGTGCCAGCAGCCGCAGGGGGACTAACTATGGCTACACCTTC. Translated, it gives CASSRRGTNYGYTF.

The V and J genes are TRBV7-9 and TRBJ1-6; D gene ambiguous. Trimming removed 4 bases at V and 9 bases at J, with 16 bases between. The length of the CDR3 is 15 residues. Germline CDR1 and CDR2: SEHNR and FQNEAQ (reference sequence). The CDR3 here is CASSSTIDPTSPLHF. CDR3 nucleotides: TGTGCCAGCAGCTCAACCATTGATCCCACTTCACCCCTCCACTTT.

The V call is TRBV7-8, the J call TRBJ2-7; the D is unclear. The CDR3 totals 13 residues. In germline, CDR1 is SGHVS, CDR2 FQNEAQ. V was clipped by 4 bases and J by 4 bases, with 11 bases between them. CDR3 nucleotide sequence: TGTGCCAGCAGCTCCATACAGAAATACGAGCAGTACTTC. Translating gives CASSSIQKYEQYF.

The V gene is TRBV15, the J gene TRBJ2-2; 7 nucleotides align to TRBD2. The CDR3 is 15 amino acids. From germline, CDR1 is LNHNV and CDR2 YYDKDF (reference sequence). V was pared by 3 bases and J by 4 bases, with 5 bases of the junction left unmatched. The CDR3 coding sequence is TGTGCCACCAGCAGGACTAGCTACCTCACCGGGGAGCTGTTTTTT. Translating it yields CATSRTSYLTGELFF. The full variable domain, completed using reference TRBV15 and TRBJ2-2, is DAMVIQNPRYQVTQFGKPVTLSCSQTLNHNVMYWYQQKSSQAPKLLFHYYDKDFNNEADTPDNFQSRRPNTSFCFLDIRSPGLGDTAMYLCATSRTSYLTGELFFGEGSRLTVL.

Regarding this clonotype: It may be a read error: a sequence one base away is much more abundant. The gene calls are TRBV7-9 and TRBJ2-2; D gene unclear. Trimming shortened V by 6 bases and J by 0 bases, and 2 bases separated the two germline ends. The CDR3 contains 12 residues. Per germline, CDR1 SEHNR and CDR2 FQNEAQ (reference sequence). CDR3 DNA sequence: TGTGCCAGCAGAACGAACACCGGGGAGCTGTTTTTT. It translates to CASRTNTGELFF.

This sequence joins TRBV10-3 and TRBJ2-7, with a possible D match to TRBD1 (5 bases). The CDR3 extends over 17 amino acids. Germline values: CDR1 ENHRY, CDR2 SYGVKD. V dropped 3 bases and J dropped 0 bases, with 18 bases sitting between them. CDR3 sequence (DNA): TGTGCCATCAGTGATGAGCCCAGGGTTGACCCCTCCTACGAGCAGTACTTC. This gives the protein CAISDEPRVDPSYEQYF.

The chain carries TRBV7-9 and TRBJ1-1; no clear D. The germline V and J ends were trimmed by 5 bases and 0 bases, with 13 bases remaining between them. Germline CDR1 SEHNR, CDR2 FQNEAQ (reference sequence). There are 15 residues in the CDR3. CDR3 bases: TGTGCCAGCAGCGAATTGAAAAGCCTGAACACTGAAGCTTTCTTT. Translating it yields CASSELKSLNTEAFF.

V usage is TRBV7-3 and J usage is TRBJ2-7; 8 positions agree with TRBD1. The CDR3 loop spans 16 amino acids. Germline V gene data show CDR1 as SGHTA and CDR2 as FQGTGA. The J segment lost 6 bases and the V segment lost 4 bases, leaving 14 bases of the junction unmatched. CDR3 in DNA: TGTGCCAGCAGCTCTGGGCCGTTCGGACAGGGCGCCGAGCAGTACTTC. Amino acids: CASSSGPFGQGAEQYF.

The table lists this clonotype with many counts. The chain couples TRBV19 to TRBJ2-2, with a tentative D call TRBD1 (6 bases). Germline assignment: CDR1 LNHDA and CDR2 SQIVND (reference sequence). V shed 9 bases and J shed 4 bases, with 15 bases lying between them. There are 14 residues in the CDR3. CDR3 DNA: TGTGCCAGCCGTCCCGGGACAAGCACCGGGGAGCTGTTTTTT. Protein product: CASRPGTSTGELFF. The whole variable domain, remainder taken from reference TRBV19 and TRBJ2-2, is DGGITQSPKYLFRKEGQNVTLSCEQNLNHDAMYWYRQDPGQGLRLIYYSQIVNDFQKGDIAEGYSVSREKKESFPLTVTSAQKNPTAFYLCASRPGTSTGELFFGEGSRLTVL.

The chain carries TRBV19 and TRBJ1-2; D uncertain. The ends were cut back, 3 bases at V and 8 bases at J, with 13 bases in the middle. CDR3 size: 13 residues. Germline assignment: CDR1 LNHDA and CDR2 SQIVND (reference sequence). The CDR3 DNA reads TGTGCCAGTAGTATTGATAGGGTACAAGGCTACACCTTC. It is translated as CASSIDRVQGYTF.

In its sample, this clonotype was seen a few times. This chain links TRBV28 with TRBJ2-5; 11 bases align to TRBD2. This CDR3 contains 17 residues. V trimming: 5 bases; J trimming: 5 bases; junction bases outside the gene matches: 13. The germline gives CDR1 MDHEN, CDR2 SYDVKM. Here the CDR3 DNA reads TGTGCCAGCAGTCTAGGATATAGCGGGAGGGCCGGGGAGACCCAGTACTTC. Protein sequence: CASSLGYSGRAGETQYF.

This clonotype was observed many times. V is TRBV7-8 and J is TRBJ2-7, with unresolved D. Looked up from germline, CDR1 is SGHVS and CDR2 is FQNEAQ. The CDR3 is 15 residues long. Deletions cut 0 bases from V and 3 bases from J, with 12 bases between. The CDR3 DNA is TGTGCCAGCAGCTTAGCGCGCCCGGCCGTCTACGAGCAGTACTTC. This translates into CASSLARPAVYEQYF.

The chain recombines TRBV7-9 with TRBJ1-1, with a possible D match to TRBD1 (5 bases). The CDR3 is 14 residues long. V was clipped by 2 bases and J by 5 bases, with 12 bases between them. Per germline, CDR1 SEHNR and CDR2 FQNEAQ (reference sequence). CDR3 loop: CASSLHRGGTEAFF. As DNA, the CDR3 is TGTGCCAGCAGCTTACACCGGGGGGGTACTGAAGCTTTCTTT.

In its sample, this clonotype was seen a few times. The chain employs TRBV25-1 and TRBJ1-2; D is ambiguous. CDR1 and CDR2 (germline): MGHDK, SYGVNS. With 2 bases removed from V and 4 bases from J, the gap between germline ends came to 11 bases. CDR3 length: 14 residues. DNA of the CDR3: TGTGCCAGCAGTGAACCCCAGGTCCTCTATGGCTACACCTTC. It yields the protein CASSEPQVLYGYTF.

The V and J genes are TRBV7-2 and TRBJ2-7; 9 bases match TRBD2. The CDR3 is made up of 17 amino acids. Germline V CDR1 and CDR2: SGHTA, FQGNSA. J lost 4 bases, V lost 5 bases, and 15 bases had no gene match. The CDR3 loop reads CASSLESGRFTGYEQYF. The CDR3 bases are TGTGCCAGCAGCCTCGAGAGCGGGAGGTTCACGGGATACGAGCAGTACTTC.

This clonotype was observed at least ten times. This sequence joins TRBV5-6 and TRBJ1-2, with TRBD1 matching 8 bases. The ends lost 0 bases at V and 2 bases at J; junction bases unmatched: 3. Looked up from germline, CDR1 is SGHDT and CDR2 is YYEEEE. This CDR3 is 15 amino acids long. The DNA of the CDR3 is TGTGCCAGCAGCTTGGTGGGACAGGCGAACTATGGCTACACCTTC. It specifies CASSLVGQANYGYTF.

The CDR3 loop is CASSSVAGGRGYEQYF. The CDR3 bases are TGTGCCAGCAGCTCCGTAGCGGGAGGACGTGGCTACGAGCAGTACTTC. The genes are TRBV11-2 and TRBJ2-7; 10 positions match TRBD2. The CDR3 extends over 16 amino acids. Germline V gene lookup returns CDR1 SGHAT and CDR2 FQNNGV. V trimming: 4 bases; J trimming: 3 bases; junction bases outside the gene matches: 9.

This clonotype was observed a handful of times. The chain recombines TRBV20-1 with TRBJ2-3; D unresolved. V dropped 5 bases and J dropped 0 bases, with 15 bases sitting between them. Looked up from germline, CDR1 is DFQATT and CDR2 is SNEGSKA (reference sequence). This CDR3 is 15 amino acids long. CDR3: CSAAPWLRSTDTQYF. The CDR3 nucleotides are TGCAGTGCTGCCCCCTGGCTTAGGAGCACAGATACGCAGTATTTT.

The chain is built from TRBV7-2 and TRBJ1-5; 8 bases line up with TRBD1. Germline loops: CDR1 SGHTA, CDR2 FQGNSA. Germline trimming cut 6 bases from V and 3 bases from J; bases unmatched to any gene: 7. This CDR3 has 15 residues. The CDR3 region has the DNA TGTGCCAGCAGTCTAACAGGGGGACTCAATCAGCCCCAGCATTTT. Its protein is CASSLTGGLNQPQHF.